This passage covers 12 T cell receptor beta chains from one sample sequenced in a study of blood T cell repertoires in COVID-19. Sequenced by immunoSEQ multiplex PCR; TCRdb stores in-frame clones only, minus some. The profile shows roughly 400,000 clones, 90% of them singletons. Source material: PBMCs or T cells enriched from blood (not recorded which). The receptors were sampled from a man younger than 30 who had recovered from COVID-19.

The chain carries TRBV10-1 and TRBJ1-1; TRBD1 is a possible D gene (5 bases). The length of the CDR3 is 13 residues. Germline V lookup: CDR1 WNHNN, CDR2 SYGVQD (reference sequence). V was clipped by 6 bases and J by 6 bases, with 14 bases between them. This chain's CDR3 is CASREAQGSEAFF. The CDR3, as DNA: TGCGCCAGCAGAGAAGCCCAGGGCTCTGAAGCTTTCTTT.

The rearrangement joins TRBV30 to TRBJ2-5; TRBD2 aligns across 12 bases. CDR1 is GTSNPN and CDR2 is SVGIG in the germline V gene (reference sequence). The length of the CDR3 is 17 residues. The junction had 8 bases not matched to a gene; V was cut back by 2 bases and J by 1 base. The CDR3 sequence: CAWSTGLAGGTQETQYF. The CDR3 DNA is TGTGCCTGGAGTACGGGGCTAGCGGGAGGGACCCAAGAGACCCAGTACTTC.

This clone appeared once. The chain employs TRBV5-1 and TRBJ1-5, with D perhaps TRBD1 (6 bases). V lost 7 bases and J lost 6, with 14 bases in between. There are 13 residues in the CDR3. Germline V gene lookup returns CDR1 SGHRS and CDR2 YFSETQ. CDR3 in amino acids: CASRRQDGQPQHF. CDR3 DNA sequence: TGCGCCAGCCGGAGACAGGACGGTCAGCCCCAGCATTTT.

This clone showed up just a few times. In DNA form, the CDR3 reads TGTGCCAGCAGTTACCGTGGCGGGGGGAGCTCCTACGAGCAGTACTTC. It yields the protein CASSYRGGGSSYEQYF. The chain recombines TRBV6-5 with TRBJ2-7; TRBD2 matches at 8 bases. The CDR3 runs to 16 residues. Looked up from germline, CDR1 is MNHEY and CDR2 is SVGAGI. The ends lost 2 bases at V and 0 bases at J; junction bases unmatched: 6.

This clone was detected once. V usage is TRBV29-1 and J usage is TRBJ1-1, with TRBD1 identical over 7 bases. J was trimmed by 4 bases and V by 5 bases; bases with no gene match: 7. In germline, CDR1 is SQVTM, CDR2 ANQGSEA. This CDR3 has 13 amino acids. The CDR3 protein is CSVNPDRATEAFF. CDR3 DNA: TGCAGCGTTAATCCAGACAGGGCCACTGAAGCTTTCTTT.

V is TRBV3-1 (or the pseudogene TRBV3-2) and J is TRBJ1-5; D not certain. The CDR3 extends over 13 amino acids. In germline, CDR1 is LGHDT, CDR2 YNNKEL (reference sequence). The V and J ends lost 1 base and 2 bases respectively, with 3 bases between them. Here the CDR3 DNA reads TGTGCCAGCAGCCAAGTAGGCAATCAGCCCCAGCATTTT. Its translation is CASSQVGNQPQHF.

The chain has TRBV10-1 and TRBJ2-3, with 7 bases aligning to TRBD2. Germline CDR1 and CDR2: WNHNN and SYGVQD (reference sequence). V was pared by 4 bases and J by 4 bases, with 5 bases of the junction left unmatched. The CDR3 is 14 amino acids. In nucleotides, the CDR3 is TGCGCCAGCAGTGTTGCGGGAGAGGCAGATACGCAGTATTTT. Translated: CASSVAGEADTQYF.

The chain combines TRBV7-7 with TRBJ2-5; 13 nucleotides agree with TRBD2. This CDR3 is built from 16 residues. Germline CDR1 SSHAT, CDR2 FNYEAQ (reference sequence). Trimming at V came to 4 bases and at J to 4 bases, leaving 6 bases not matched to a gene. CDR3 nucleotide sequence: TGTGCCAGCAGCTCCGGACTAGCGGGAGTGGGAGAGACCCAGTACTTC. Translation: CASSSGLAGVGETQYF.

This sequence joins TRBV6-5 and TRBJ2-2; D might be TRBD2 (6 bases). This CDR3 is built from 14 residues. CDR1 is MNHEY, CDR2 SVGAGI, per germline. The CDR3 nucleotides read TGTGCAAACGGAGGGGAGTATCGGACCGGGGAGCTGTTTTTT. As protein: CANGGEYRTGELFF.

This chain connects TRBV4-1 to TRBJ1-6; perhaps TRBD1 as D (5 bases). The CDR3 loop spans 14 amino acids. Between the trimmed V and J ends, which lost 2 bases and 7 bases, there was a span of 9 bases. The germline CDR1 and CDR2 sequences are MGHRA and YSYEKL. CDR3: CASSQQGYNSPLHF. The CDR3 DNA sequence: TGCGCCAGCAGCCAACAGGGTTACAATTCACCCCTCCACTTT.

The chain carries TRBV20-1 and TRBJ2-1; D is ambiguous. V lost 6 bases and J lost 6, with 9 bases in between. This CDR3 has 11 residues. The germline gives CDR1 DFQATT, CDR2 SNEGSKA (reference sequence). DNA of the CDR3: TGCAGTGCCTTACGAGTCAATGAGCAGTTCTTC. Its protein is CSALRVNEQFF.

The CDR3, as DNA: TGTGCCAGCAGCTTGGCCCGGGGACAGGGGGGCCACGAGCAGTACTTC. Its translation is CASSLARGQGGHEQYF. The chain couples TRBV5-4 to TRBJ2-7; 11 bases are shared with TRBD1. This CDR3 contains 16 residues. V shed 0 bases, J shed 5 bases, and the junction held 7 bases outside the gene matches. Germline-derived CDR1 and CDR2 are SGHNT and YYREEE (reference sequence).